Reported below is one TCR beta chain. There is no known antigen for this receptor. No per-base quality is available; no much larger clone lies one base away. CDR1 and CDR2, looked up from the germline V gene, are MGHDK and SYGVNS. Spanning cysteine to phenylalanine, the CDR3 consists of 15 amino acids. Solely the CDR3 DNA is kept, with 45 bases framed from the first base. The trim is 6 bases for V and 3 bases for J, with a gap of 16 bases between the germline ends. This sample was taken from a study of blood T cells in healthy people across ages (dated by TCRdb to about 2015). Regarding the study in general: In model experiments, template switching captured roughly one uniquely barcoded TCR beta cDNA molecule for every two T cells. Using deep sequencing normalized with unique cDNA molecular identifiers, the study measured how TCR beta repertoire diversity changes with age. Four age groups were formed from the donors: young (average around 15 years), middle-aged (approximately 40), aged (roughly 56) and long-lived (82). Donors of different ages were randomly distributed across sequencing lanes to avoid experimental bias. Using the same blood draw, the study looked at two additional independent replicas of 1 million unique cDNA reads for two donors, one aged 18 to 30 and the other aged 80 or older.

The method was 5' RACE. For sequencing, an Illumina HiSeq 2500 was employed. The second PCR ran for roughly 7 to 12 cycles and used a J-beta primer mix along with a sample-barcoded 5' primer. Each TCR beta cDNA molecule received a unique molecular identifier from a template-switch 5' adaptor carrying 12 random nucleotides. Each sample yielded at least 2.5 million CDR3-containing paired-end reads. First-strand cDNA was synthesized from all RNA with the Mint cDNA synthesis kit, primed by a TRBC-specific oligonucleotide. All cDNA was treated with uracil-DNA glycosylase and then went through a first 18-cycle PCR with the universal primers M1SS and BC2_uni_R. Per the authors' processing: For normalization, 1 million high-quality reads, each with a distinct molecular identifier, were randomly selected from each sample. Reads with shared molecular identifiers were discarded instead of being binned into consensus sequences. MiTCR, run with a Q25 quality threshold and the strictest error-elimination algorithm, handled CDR3 identification, clonotype clustering and error correction. A nonparametric unseen species model with Euler transformation was used to estimate lower-bound total TCR beta diversity. TCRdb reanalyzed the raw reads on its own, using fastp at Q25 for trimming and MiXCR for clone calling, and kept in-frame beta chains. Rows with one shared CDR3 protein collapse into an entry with the most common genes and DNA. V and J calls and clone size were set by TCRdb, not the authors. A total of 550,000 to 600,000 distinct CDR3 sequences appear in this sample, about 26% of them only once. The ten largest clones add up to 15% to 20% of the sample.

The approximately 40 donors, aged about 6 to 95 years, were systemically healthy Caucasian individuals from Russia. Each donor gave roughly 9.5 milliliters of peripheral blood, collected into EDTA-treated Vacutainer tubes. Ficoll-Paque density-gradient centrifugation was used to isolate PBMCs, with at least 7 million per sample. Trizol reagent was used to extract total RNA from the PBMCs, yielding at least 5 micrograms per sample. For every donor, an aliquot of PBMCs went through flow cytometry to measure the percentages of naive CD45RAhigh/CD27high T cells. The full study reports these points: Observed TCR beta diversity per million T cells fell roughly linearly with age, and a significant reduction was already apparent by age around 40. Estimates of total diversity from one million sequenced T cells were regarded as lower bounds and underestimates. The long-lived group showed more naive CD4+ T cells, fewer expanded clones and increased TCR diversity than the aged group, suggesting age selection. Because the CMV infection status of the donors was unknown, age-related changes in expanded clonotypes may potentially have been confounded. Bulk unsorted PBMC profiling prevented conclusive comparison of naive and antigen-experienced compartments. The percentage of naive T cells measured by flow cytometry correlated strongly with observed TCR beta diversity.

The V gene is TRBV25-1 and the J gene is TRBJ2-3; TRBD1 might be the D gene, on 6 matching bases. This sequence was found in a woman in her sixties or seventies in good health. The sample comprised blood. The nucleotides are TGTGCCAGCAGCCCCCTGGACGACAGGACAGATACGCAGTATTTT. It is translated as CASSPLDDRTDTQYF.